This T cell receptor (beta chain) was retrieved from a study of human T cells and chemical hapten exposure. Time point meaning: patch test 1, 2 weeks after DPC sensitization. Treatment specified: therapeutic diphenylcyclopropenone sensitization with weekly scalp DPC. Trimming left V 2 bases short and J 0 bases short, with 16 bases between. The CDR3 contains 18 residues. TCRdb reprocessed the RACE reads with MiXCR, giving one entry per CDR3 protein. This table has roughly 100,000 distinct CDR3 sequences, about 10% appearing once. The J gene is TRBJ2-2, the V gene TRBV12-3 or TRBV12-4; D is possibly TRBD2 (6 bases). This sequence was found in a middle-aged woman with alopecia areata. Some clones in this sample may be carry-over from other donors' samples. The sample was whole blood, taken in connection with sensitization to the hapten diphenylcyclopropenone (DPC). The CDR3 DNA reads as TGTGCCAGCAGTTTAAAAATGTGGGGGGTCGCGAACACCGGGGAGCTGTTTTTT. This gives the protein CASSLKMWGVANTGELFF.